This T cell receptor beta chain was sequenced during a study of T cells of healthy individuals. With 2 bases clipped from V and 5 bases from J, the junction kept 6 bases outside the gene matches. Germline V gene data show CDR1 as SGHTA and CDR2 as FQGNSA. The CDR3 covers 15 residues. TCRdb redid the calling of the 5' RACE reads with MiXCR, one entry per CDR3 protein. The sample lists approximately 52,000 distinct CDR3 sequences, about 15% occurring once. The sequence was obtained from a human donor in good health. This rearrangement joins TRBV7-2 to TRBJ1-1; TRBD1 aligns across 9 bases. CDR3 in amino acids: CASSLSGQGYTEAFF. The CDR3 DNA reads as TGTGCCAGCAGCTTATCCGGACAGGGGTATACTGAAGCTTTCTTT.